The rows below give T cell receptor beta chains drawn from one sample of a study of blood T cell repertoires in COVID-19. Using immunoSEQ multiplex PCR, the repertoire was profiled, and TCRdb retains in-frame clones only, with some absent. The data show 150,000 to 200,000 clones, 82% seen once. Sequencing was carried out using peripheral blood. The receptors were gathered from a woman aged 65 to 85 with acute or convalescent COVID-19. The CDR3 runs from the conserved cysteine through the conserved F or W. D genes are given only for firm matches. For some rows the clone size is stated as once, few or many, or as a class when expanded; others skip it.

clone_size	d_call	v_call	j_call	cdr3_nt	cdr3_aa
.	TRBD1	TRBV5-1	TRBJ2-7	TGCGCCAGCAGTTTTACAGGGGAAATCGAGCAGTACTTC	CASSFTGEIEQYF
few	TRBD2	TRBV9	TRBJ2-1	TGTGCCAGCATCGGGACTACCGACAATGAGCAGTTCTTC	CASIGTTDNEQFF
.	.	TRBV19	TRBJ1-2	TGTGCCAGTAGTATAGTGTGGCGGGGCTATGGCTACACCTTC	CASSIVWRGYGYTF
.	.	TRBV12-3/TRBV12-4	TRBJ2-3	TGTGCCAGCAGTTTTGGTGTACTAGATACGCAGTATTTT	CASSFGVLDTQYF
.	TRBD2	TRBV7-8	TRBJ2-5	TGTGCCAGCAGCCTAAGCGGGGGGGACCGTGAGACCCAGTACTTC	CASSLSGGDRETQYF
.	.	TRBV4-3	TRBJ1-3	TGCGCCAGCAGCCAAGATTCGGGGTCCGGAAACACCATATATTTT	CASSQDSGSGNTIYF
.	TRBD2	TRBV9	TRBJ2-7	TGTGCCAGCAGCGCGGGACTAAGGGACTACGAGCAGTACTTC	CASSAGLRDYEQYF
.	.	TRBV4-1	TRBJ2-1	TGCGCCAGCAGCCAAGGGACTAGGGGGTACAATGAGCAGTTCTTC	CASSQGTRGYNEQFF
.	.	TRBV28	TRBJ2-5	TGTGCCAGCAGTTCGCCCCGGGGGAAAGAGACCCAGTACTTC	CASSSPRGKETQYF
few	TRBD1	TRBV7-2	TRBJ1-5	TGTGCCAGCAACTGGGACAGGGGAAGCAATCAGCCCCAGCATTTT	CASNWDRGSNQPQHF
few	TRBD1	TRBV12-3/TRBV12-4	TRBJ1-2	TGTGCCAGCAGCCTCCAGGGGGGTGGTGGCTACACCTTC	CASSLQGGGGYTF
.	.	TRBV7-9	TRBJ1-2	TGTGCCAGCAGCTTACCCGGGGAAATCGTTGGCTACACCTTC	CASSLPGEIVGYTF
.	TRBD1	TRBV7-2	TRBJ1-2	TGTGCCAGCAGCACTGCCGGGACAGCATATGGCTACACCTTC	CASSTAGTAYGYTF
.	TRBD1	TRBV6-6	TRBJ2-1	TGTGCCAGCAGTAAGACAGGGCGAAACAATGAGCAGTTCTTC	CASSKTGRNNEQFF
.	TRBD2	TRBV7-8	TRBJ2-3	TGTGCCAGCACCCTTAAGCTAGCGGGAGAATTAGTAAGCACAGATACGCAGTATTTT	CASTLKLAGELVSTDTQYF
.	.	TRBV10-3	TRBJ1-1	TGTGCCATCACACCAACAGGGTGGACTGAAGCTTTCTTT	CAITPTGWTEAFF
many	.	TRBV7-2	TRBJ2-1	TGTGCCAGCAGCTCCCTTTACAATGAGCAGTTCTTC	CASSSLYNEQFF
.	TRBD1	TRBV11-2	TRBJ2-5	TGTGCCAGCAGACGAAGTACAGGGGTTCTTGAGACCCAGTACTTC	CASRRSTGVLETQYF
.	.	TRBV7-2	TRBJ1-5	TGTGCCAGCAGCCGGGATCCCAATCAGCCCCAGCATTTT	CASSRDPNQPQHF
.	TRBD1	TRBV27	TRBJ1-3	TGTGCCAGCAGTCCCGGGACAGGTATTGTCGACACCATATATTTT	CASSPGTGIVDTIYF
once	TRBD2	TRBV2	TRBJ2-1	TGTGCCAGCAGCCTAGCGGTTAGCTCCTACAATGAGCAGTTCTTC	CASSLAVSSYNEQFF
.	.	TRBV6-5	TRBJ2-3	TGTGCCAGCAGACTCGGGACTTCTTTCACAGATACGCAGTATTTT	CASRLGTSFTDTQYF
.	TRBD2	TRBV5-4	TRBJ2-3	TGTGCCAGCAGCCAGACAGCGGGGAGCACAGATACGCAGTATTTT	CASSQTAGSTDTQYF
.	.	TRBV4-2	TRBJ2-3	TGTGCCAGCAGCCCACGGACAGTTACAGATACGCAGTATTTT	CASSPRTVTDTQYF
.	.	TRBV19	TRBJ2-5	TGTGCCAGTTCGAGGTCGGCGGAGACCCAGTACTTC	CASSRSAETQYF
.	.	TRBV27	TRBJ1-1	TGTGCCAGCAGCCACTTTCCCCCGGGAGCCTTCATGAACACTGAAGCTTTCTTT	CASSHFPPGAFMNTEAFF
.	TRBD1	TRBV29-1	TRBJ1-5	TGCAGCGTTCAGGGACAGGGGGATCAGCCCCAGCATTTT	CSVQGQGDQPQHF
.	.	TRBV10-3	TRBJ1-1	TGTGCCATCAGTGAGTCGTTTTTGGGTCAAGTAGGGGTTCGGTTTGAAGCTTTCTTT	CAISESFLGQVGVRFEAFF
few	.	TRBV4-3	TRBJ2-2	TGCGCCAGCAGCCACGCAGGGTGGACCGGGGAGCTGTTTTTT	CASSHAGWTGELFF
once	.	TRBV2	TRBJ1-4	TGTGCCATCAAGGGCGGGCTTAATGAAAAACTGTTTTTT	CAIKGGLNEKLFF
few	.	TRBV5-1	TRBJ1-2	TGCGCCAGCAGCTTGGGTGCGGGTCGCGACTATGGCTACACCTTC	CASSLGAGRDYGYTF
.	TRBD1	TRBV28	TRBJ2-5	TGTGCCAGCAGTTTTAAACAGGGGGCGAAGGAGACCCAGTACTTC	CASSFKQGAKETQYF
.	TRBD2	TRBV6-5	TRBJ2-2	TGTGCCAGCAGTTCCCCACTAGCGGTGAACACCGGGGAGCTGTTTTTT	CASSSPLAVNTGELFF
.	TRBD2	TRBV9	TRBJ2-5	TGTGCCAGCAGCGGTGACAGCGGGGTGCGCGAGACCCAGTACTTC	CASSGDSGVRETQYF
.	.	TRBV27	TRBJ1-6	TGTGCCAGCCGTACCGGGGTCTCCTATAATTCACCCCTCCACTTT	CASRTGVSYNSPLHF
.	.	TRBV3-1/TRBV3-2	TRBJ2-7	TGTGCCAGCAGCCAAGTGGCAGGGGGGCTCGACGAGCAGTACTTC	CASSQVAGGLDEQYF
.	TRBD1	TRBV7-2	TRBJ2-7	TGTGCCAGCAGCTTAGTAGGGACAGGGACGAGCTCCTACGAGCAGTACTTC	CASSLVGTGTSSYEQYF
once	TRBD1	TRBV10-3	TRBJ1-5	TGTGCCATCAGTGAGTCTGGGACAGGGGTTCGGGGCAATCAGCCCCAGCATTTT	CAISESGTGVRGNQPQHF
.	TRBD1	TRBV24-1	TRBJ1-5	TGTGCCACCAGTGATTCCAGGGGGTATCCAAGCAATCAGCCCCAGCATTTT	CATSDSRGYPSNQPQHF
few	TRBD2	TRBV7-2	TRBJ2-1	TGTGCCAGCAGCTTAATGCCTAGCGGCAGCAATGAGCAGTTCTTC	CASSLMPSGSNEQFF
many	TRBD1	TRBV29-1	TRBJ2-7	TGCAGCGCCTCCGGACAGGGTCATGGCGAGCAGTACTTC	CSASGQGHGEQYF
.	TRBD1	TRBV29-1	TRBJ1-2	TGCAGCGTTGCAGGGGGCGACTATGGCTACACCTTC	CSVAGGDYGYTF
.	.	TRBV19	TRBJ2-7	TGTGCCAGTGCCGCAGGGGACGAGCAGTACTTC	CASAAGDEQYF
once	TRBD1	TRBV6-2/TRBV6-3	TRBJ1-5	TGTGCCAGCAGTTGGACAGGTCGGGGGCAGCCCCAGCATTTT	CASSWTGRGQPQHF
.	TRBD1	TRBV5-1	TRBJ1-2	TGCGCCAGCGGACCGGGACAGGGGGTGACGGGCTACACCTTC	CASGPGQGVTGYTF
.	TRBD1	TRBV28	TRBJ1-4	TGTGCCAGCAGTTTAGGGACAGGGGTTCTTCGGGGTGAAAAACTGTTTTTT	CASSLGTGVLRGEKLFF
.	.	TRBV5-1	TRBJ2-2	TGCGCCAGCAGCATCAGGGGAACCAACACCGGGGAGCTGTTTTTT	CASSIRGTNTGELFF